Following are 21 T cell receptor beta chains from one sample sequenced in a study of technical replicates of blood from a few donors. Sequencing was performed with immunoSEQ multiplex PCR; in TCRdb, only in-frame clones are kept and a portion is missing. The sample lists about 79,000 clones; roughly 94% were seen once. The sample comprised T cells isolated from PBMCs. The receptors were gathered from a human donor in good health.

The rearrangement links TRBV18 to TRBJ2-1; no clear D. The CDR3 length is 13 residues. From germline, CDR1 is KGHSH and CDR2 LQKENI. V was pared by 2 bases and J by 5 bases, with 7 bases between. The CDR3 region is CASSPERDNEQFF. CDR3 DNA sequence: TGTGCCAGCTCACCAGAAAGAGACAATGAGCAGTTCTTC. The complete variable domain, with remaining parts taken from reference TRBV18 and TRBJ2-1, reads NAGVMQNPRHLVRRRGQEARLRCSPMKGHSHVYWYRQLPEEGLKFMVYLQKENIIDESGMPKERFSAEFPKEGPSILRIQQVVRGDSAAYFCASSPERDNEQFFGPGTRLTVL.

The rearrangement links TRBV10-2 to TRBJ2-7; TRBD2 might be the D (6 bases). The CDR3 consists of 13 residues. Germline V gives CDR1 WSHSY, CDR2 SAAADI. The V end was cut by 7 bases, the J end by 9 bases, with 19 bases between. As DNA, the CDR3 is TGCGCCAGCACAAGCGCACGGGAGATCGGGCAGTACTTC. Translation: CASTSAREIGQYF.

For the CDR3, the DNA is TGTGCCAGCAGCCCCCAGGGGTCCAACACCGGGGAGCTGTTTTTT. Residues: CASSPQGSNTGELFF. This chain joins TRBV7-3 and TRBJ2-2, with a possible D match to TRBD1 (6 bases). This CDR3 contains 15 residues. Germline-derived CDR1 and CDR2 are SGHTA and FQGTGA. The germline V and J ends were trimmed by 5 bases and 2 bases, with 12 bases remaining between them. Full variable domain (remainder filled in from reference TRBV7-3 and TRBJ2-2): GAGVSQTPSNKVTEKGKYVELRCDPISGHTALYWYRQSLGQGPEFLIYFQGTGAADDSGLPNDRFFAVRPEGSVSTLKIQRTERGDSAVYLCASSPQGSNTGELFFGEGSRLTVL.

The chain uses TRBV10-1 and TRBJ2-3; 8 positions agree with TRBD2. The germline V gene has CDR1 WNHNN and CDR2 SYGVQD (reference sequence). V gave up 3 bases and J gave up 5 bases; unmatched junction bases: 22. The length of the CDR3 is 20 residues. CDR3 DNA: TGCGCCAGCAGTGAAAAGCAGCGGGAGAGCGACCCAGAGTGTGGAGATACGCAGTATTTT. Its translation: CASSEKQRESDPECGDTQYF.

This chain joins TRBV19 and TRBJ1-2, with 8 bases that match TRBD1. Losses at the gene ends were 9 bases for V and 5 bases for J; bases not matched to a gene: 8. Germline-derived CDR1 and CDR2 are LNHDA and SQIVND (reference sequence). The CDR3 sequence is 13 residues long. In nucleotides, the CDR3 is TGTGCCAGCGGACAGGGAGATATTTATGGCTACACCTTC. This codes for CASGQGDIYGYTF.

The table lists this clone with a count of one. V gene TRBV5-4 combines with J gene TRBJ2-3, with 7 bases that match TRBD2. Germline V gene sequence: CDR1 SGHNT, CDR2 YYREEE (reference sequence). Trimming removed 4 bases from V and 2 bases from J; junction bases left unmatched: 13. This CDR3 spans 17 amino acids. CDR3 DNA sequence: TGTGCCAGCAGCACCGCATTGGGGAGGGCGGACACAGATACGCAGTATTTT. This gives the protein CASSTALGRADTDTQYF.

This chain joins TRBV9 and TRBJ1-4; perhaps TRBD1 as D (6 bases). Per germline, CDR1 SGDLS and CDR2 YYNGEE. V was cut by 4 bases and J by 5 bases, with 12 bases left in between. This CDR3 region has 14 residues. DNA of the CDR3: TGTGCCAGCAGCTCACAGGGAGGGAATGAAAAACTGTTTTTT. This translates into CASSSQGGNEKLFF.

The chain uses TRBV18 and TRBJ1-4; 10 nucleotides match TRBD1. The CDR3 is 15 residues long. With 4 bases clipped from V and 7 bases from J, the junction kept 6 bases outside the gene matches. CDR1 is KGHSH and CDR2 is LQKENI in the germline V gene. DNA of the CDR3: TGTGCCAGCTCACGAACGACAGGGGGCGGTGAAAAACTGTTTTTT. It codes for CASSRTTGGGEKLFF.

The V and J genes are TRBV9 and TRBJ1-1, with TRBD1 matching 7 bases. CDR1 and CDR2 (germline): SGDLS, YYNGEE. CDR3 length: 15 residues. Losses at the gene ends were 8 bases for V and 0 bases for J; bases not matched to a gene: 10. The CDR3, as DNA: TGTGCCAGTTCCTTCCTGGGACAGATGAACACTGAAGCTTTCTTT. Translating gives CASSFLGQMNTEAFF.

The V gene is TRBV19, the J gene TRBJ2-3; D is perhaps TRBD1 (5 bases). The V gene lost 3 bases and the J gene lost 2 bases, with 15 bases spanning the gap. This CDR3 contains 16 residues. The V gene's germline CDR1 is LNHDA and CDR2 SQIVND (reference sequence). CDR3 nucleotide sequence: TGTGCCAGTAGTATTGGGGCGGCGTGGACCACAGATACGCAGTATTTT. Translated: CASSIGAAWTTDTQYF.

This clone came up a few times. This chain links TRBV28 with TRBJ1-4; D unresolved. The germline V gene has CDR1 MDHEN and CDR2 SYDVKM. The CDR3 consists of 14 residues. The V gene lost 6 bases and the J gene lost 4 bases, with 12 bases spanning the gap. As DNA, the CDR3 is TGTGCCAGCAGCCAAACGGGTGTTAATGAAAAACTGTTTTTT. It yields the protein CASSQTGVNEKLFF.

V and J are TRBV5-1 and TRBJ1-1, with 10 bases lining up with TRBD1. This CDR3 region has 17 residues. The V gene's germline CDR1 is SGHRS and CDR2 YFSETQ. V lost 1 base and J lost 2; bases outside the gene matches: 8. CDR3 amino acids: CASSLRWVTGGNTEAFF. The CDR3 bases are TGCGCCAGCAGCTTGAGATGGGTGACAGGGGGCAACACTGAAGCTTTCTTT.

A single count supports this clone. The V call is TRBV5-6, the J call TRBJ1-5, with 10 bases matching TRBD1. The germline V gene has CDR1 SGHDT and CDR2 YYEEEE. The length of the CDR3 is 15 residues. V was clipped by 0 bases and J by 6 bases; unmatched bases: 3. CDR3 residues: CASSLGQGARQPQHF. The CDR3 coding sequence is TGTGCCAGCAGCTTGGGACAGGGGGCGCGTCAGCCCCAGCATTTT. Using reference TRBV5-6 and TRBJ1-5 for the parts outside the CDR3, the full variable domain is DAGVTQSPTHLIKTRGQQVTLRCSPKSGHDTVSWYQQALGQGPQFIFQYYEEEERQRGNFPDRFSGHQFPNYSSELNVNALLLGDSALYLCASSLGQGARQPQHFGDGTRLSIL.

This chain joins TRBV15 and TRBJ2-1; possibly TRBD1 for D (6 bases). The CDR3 contains 12 residues. V lost 6 bases, J lost 7 bases, and 10 bases lay in between. Germline CDR1 and CDR2: LNHNV and YYDKDF (reference sequence). The CDR3 protein is CATSRRGNEQFF. DNA of the CDR3: TGTGCCACCAGTCGCAGGGGTAATGAGCAGTTCTTC.

This sequence joins TRBV7-9 and TRBJ1-3, with 8 nucleotides matching TRBD1. V lost 5 bases to trimming and J lost 8 bases; unmatched junction nucleotides: 8. The germline V gene has CDR1 SEHNR and CDR2 FQNEAQ (reference sequence). This CDR3 is 14 amino acids long. The CDR3 nucleotides are TGTGCCAGCAGCCTAAGAGACAGGGGTGACACCATATATTTT. It specifies CASSLRDRGDTIYF. Combining the CDR3 with reference TRBV7-9 and TRBJ1-3 gives the whole variable domain DTGVSQNPRHKITKRGQNVTFRCDPISEHNRLYWYRQTLGQGPEFLTYFQNEAQLEKSRLLSDRFSAERPKGSFSTLEIQRTEQGDSAMYLCASSLRDRGDTIYFGEGSWLTVV.

This sequence joins TRBV2 and TRBJ2-2; the D is unclear. The CDR3 spans 13 residues. Germline values: CDR1 SNHLY, CDR2 FYNNEI. V dropped 7 bases and J dropped 2 bases, with 8 bases sitting between them. The CDR3 spells CASTRSNTGELFF. CDR3 bases: TGTGCCAGCACCAGGTCCAACACCGGGGAGCTGTTTTTT.

Points on this clone: At one boundary the junction diverges from the germline segment, which might be a read error. V usage is TRBV29-1 and J usage is TRBJ1-2; TRBD1 might be the D (6 bases). This CDR3 is built from 13 residues. CDR1 and CDR2 from the germline V gene are SQVTM and ANQGSEA. CDR3 protein: CSVAGAKLGVLFF. CDR3 nucleotides: TGCAGCGTTGCAGGGGCTAAGTTGGGGGTGCTCTTCTTC.

The gene calls are TRBV2 and TRBJ1-3; possibly TRBD1 for D (6 bases). Per the germline V gene, CDR1 is SNHLY and CDR2 is FYNNEI. The CDR3 runs to 16 residues. V gave up 2 bases and J gave up 1 base, with 12 bases separating them. The CDR3 bases are TGTGCCAGCAGTGAATCAAGGACAGTTTCTGGAAACACCATATATTTT. It codes for CASSESRTVSGNTIYF.

The rearrangement joins TRBV4-1 to TRBJ1-1; 9 bases align to TRBD1. Germline V gene lookup returns CDR1 MGHRA and CDR2 YSYEKL. The CDR3 runs 15 residues. V trimming: 9 bases; J trimming: 4 bases; junction bases outside the gene matches: 12. The CDR3: CASSVRRQGGTEAFF. The DNA of the CDR3 is TGCGCCAGTTCGGTGAGGCGACAGGGGGGCACTGAAGCTTTCTTT.

The rearrangement links TRBV4-1 to TRBJ1-6; D is uncertain. CDR1 is MGHRA and CDR2 is YSYEKL in the germline V gene. CDR3 size: 12 residues. Trimming shortened V by 1 base and J by 12 bases, and 7 bases separated the two germline ends. Here the CDR3 reads CASSQGGLPLHF. The DNA for the CDR3 is TGCGCCAGCAGCCAAGGAGGGTTACCCCTCCACTTT.

The V call is TRBV19, the J call TRBJ1-2, with D perhaps TRBD1 (6 bases). The CDR3 loop spans 13 amino acids. Germline V gene lookup returns CDR1 LNHDA and CDR2 SQIVND (reference sequence). V was cut by 6 bases and J by 4 bases, with 12 bases left in between. CDR3 in DNA: TGTGCCAGTAGCATACAGGGCGTCTATGGCTACACCTTC. It yields the protein CASSIQGVYGYTF. Complete variable domain (other parts from reference TRBV19 and TRBJ1-2): DGGITQSPKYLFRKEGQNVTLSCEQNLNHDAMYWYRQDPGQGLRLIYYSQIVNDFQKGDIAEGYSVSREKKESFPLTVTSAQKNPTAFYLCASSIQGVYGYTFGSGTRLTVV.